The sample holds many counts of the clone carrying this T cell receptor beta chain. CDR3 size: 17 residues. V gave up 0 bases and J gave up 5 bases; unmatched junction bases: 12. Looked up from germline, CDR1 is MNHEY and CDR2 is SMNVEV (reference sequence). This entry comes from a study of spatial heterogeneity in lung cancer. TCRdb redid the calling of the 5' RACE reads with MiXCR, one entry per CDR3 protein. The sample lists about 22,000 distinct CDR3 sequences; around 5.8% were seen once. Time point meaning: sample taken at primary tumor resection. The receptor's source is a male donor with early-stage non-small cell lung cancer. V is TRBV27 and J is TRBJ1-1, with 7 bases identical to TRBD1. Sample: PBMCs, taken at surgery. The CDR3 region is CASSLSRGVGGDTEAFF. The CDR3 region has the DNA TGTGCCAGCAGTTTATCCAGGGGGGTCGGTGGAGATACTGAAGCTTTCTTT.